The rows below give T cell receptor beta chains drawn from one sample of a study of patients and donors after allogeneic stem cell transplantation. MiXCR, run by TCRdb on the RT-PCR reads, gives a single entry per CDR3 protein. The sample contains 390,000 or so distinct CDR3 sequences, about a sixth of which appear only once. Source material: blood, either unsorted or a sorted T cell fraction (not recorded which). The receptors were sampled from a human donor who was either an allogeneic HSCT recipient or a stem cell or donor lymphocyte infusion donor (not recorded which). It is not recorded whose cells these are; they may come from a transplant donor. Each CDR3 is given with its conserved first and last residue. Each record gives: clone size, V gene, D gene, J gene, CDR3 DNA, CDR3 protein. The D gene is left open where the match is weak. Clone size appears in some rows only: once, few, many, or a class for an expanded clone.

clone size: NA; V gene: TRBV12-3/TRBV12-4; D gene: NA; J gene: TRBJ1-5; CDR3 DNA: TGTGCCAGCCTCCGAGGGACGGGGTCGGATCAGCCCCAGCATTTT; CDR3 protein: CASLRGTGSDQPQHF
clone size: NA; V gene: TRBV5-1; D gene: TRBD2; J gene: TRBJ2-5; CDR3 DNA: TGCGCCAGCAGCTTGGGAGCTAGCGGGGGACTCGATCAAGAGACCCAGTACTTC; CDR3 protein: CASSLGASGGLDQETQYF
clone size: once; V gene: TRBV4-3; D gene: TRBD1; J gene: TRBJ2-7; CDR3 DNA: TGCGCCAGCAGCCAAGAGGGAACAGGGGGCTCCTACGAGCAGTACTTC; CDR3 protein: CASSQEGTGGSYEQYF
clone size: NA; V gene: TRBV6-2/TRBV6-3; D gene: NA; J gene: TRBJ2-1; CDR3 DNA: TGTGCCAGCAGTTACTCCCGCATATACCTACCCCCCTACAATGAGCAGTTCTTC; CDR3 protein: CASSYSRIYLPPYNEQFF
clone size: NA; V gene: TRBV7-9; D gene: NA; J gene: TRBJ2-1; CDR3 DNA: TGTGCCAGCAGCTTAGGAGGGTGGGCTGGCGATGAGCAGTTCTTC; CDR3 protein: CASSLGGWAGDEQFF
clone size: NA; V gene: TRBV12-3/TRBV12-4; D gene: NA; J gene: TRBJ2-7; CDR3 DNA: TGTGCCAGCAGTTTACGACGGATCTACGAGCAGTACTTC; CDR3 protein: CASSLRRIYEQYF
clone size: few; V gene: TRBV9; D gene: NA; J gene: TRBJ2-1; CDR3 DNA: TGTGCCAGCAGCCCTCACGGGAGAGGGGGCTACAATGAGCAGTTCTTC; CDR3 protein: CASSPHGRGGYNEQFF
clone size: NA; V gene: TRBV28; D gene: NA; J gene: TRBJ2-7; CDR3 DNA: TGTGCCAGCAGCTGGAAGTCCTACGAGCAGTACTTC; CDR3 protein: CASSWKSYEQYF
clone size: NA; V gene: TRBV30; D gene: NA; J gene: TRBJ2-1; CDR3 DNA: TGTGCCTGGAGTCTGTACAATGAGCAGTTCTTC; CDR3 protein: CAWSLYNEQFF
clone size: NA; V gene: TRBV10-3; D gene: NA; J gene: TRBJ1-3; CDR3 DNA: TGTGCCATCAGTGTTTCCTCTGGAAACACCATATATTTT; CDR3 protein: CAISVSSGNTIYF
clone size: NA; V gene: TRBV20-1; D gene: NA; J gene: TRBJ2-2; CDR3 DNA: TGCAGTGCTAGAGAGCGCCCGGCCGGGGAGCTGTTTTTT; CDR3 protein: CSARERPAGELFF
clone size: many; V gene: TRBV19; D gene: NA; J gene: TRBJ1-1; CDR3 DNA: TGTGCCAGTAGAGGGGGTGTGAACACTGAAGCTTTCTTT; CDR3 protein: CASRGGVNTEAFF
clone size: NA; V gene: TRBV15; D gene: NA; J gene: TRBJ1-1; CDR3 DNA: TGTGCCACCAGCAGAGAGGGATGGAACACTGAAGCTTTCTTT; CDR3 protein: CATSREGWNTEAFF
clone size: few; V gene: TRBV6-2/TRBV6-3; D gene: TRBD1; J gene: TRBJ1-1; CDR3 DNA: TGTGCCAGCACCCAATTGGGGACAGATAACACTGAAGCTTTCTTT; CDR3 protein: CASTQLGTDNTEAFF
clone size: NA; V gene: TRBV29-1; D gene: TRBD1; J gene: TRBJ2-5; CDR3 DNA: TGCAGCGCCCGACAGGGGGCGATCGGTGAGACCCAGTACTTC; CDR3 protein: CSARQGAIGETQYF
clone size: once; V gene: TRBV12-3/TRBV12-4; D gene: NA; J gene: TRBJ1-1; CDR3 DNA: TGTGCCACCCTGTTTATGACGACGGGGAGCGCGGGGGACACTGAAGCTTTCTTT; CDR3 protein: CATLFMTTGSAGDTEAFF
clone size: many; V gene: TRBV12-3/TRBV12-4; D gene: NA; J gene: TRBJ1-1; CDR3 DNA: TGTGCCAGCAGTTCCCCGGGACTCGCAAACACTGAAGCTTTCTTT; CDR3 protein: CASSSPGLANTEAFF
clone size: NA; V gene: TRBV5-8; D gene: TRBD1; J gene: TRBJ1-2; CDR3 DNA: TGTGCCAGCAGCCCCCCTCCGGGACAGGGTTCCAACTATGGCTACACCTTC; CDR3 protein: CASSPPPGQGSNYGYTF
clone size: few; V gene: TRBV6-2/TRBV6-3; D gene: TRBD1; J gene: TRBJ1-5; CDR3 DNA: TGTGCCAGCGCAGGACAGGCCGTCCCTCAGCCCCAGCATTTT; CDR3 protein: CASAGQAVPQPQHF
clone size: few; V gene: TRBV7-9; D gene: NA; J gene: TRBJ1-2; CDR3 DNA: TGTGCCAGCAGCTTACGACGAAATATAAGCGCAAACTATGGCTACACCTTC; CDR3 protein: CASSLRRNISANYGYTF
clone size: few; V gene: TRBV29-1; D gene: NA; J gene: TRBJ1-2; CDR3 DNA: TGCAGCGTCGGACTTCAGGGAGGCTACACCTTC; CDR3 protein: CSVGLQGGYTF
clone size: few; V gene: TRBV5-1; D gene: NA; J gene: TRBJ2-2; CDR3 DNA: TGCGCCAGCAGCTTGGACCTTATCCCCACCATAACCGGGGAGCTGTTTTTT; CDR3 protein: CASSLDLIPTITGELFF
clone size: many; V gene: TRBV5-5; D gene: TRBD2; J gene: TRBJ2-3; CDR3 DNA: TGTGCCAGCAGCCGACACATAGCGGGAGGCAGGAACACAGATACGCAGTATTTT; CDR3 protein: CASSRHIAGGRNTDTQYF
clone size: NA; V gene: TRBV2; D gene: NA; J gene: TRBJ1-6; CDR3 DNA: TGTGCCAGCAGTGGGACAGCCTCTAATTCACCCCTCCACTTT; CDR3 protein: CASSGTASNSPLHF